The clone carrying this T cell receptor (beta chain) has just a few counts. No antigen is known for it. This specimen comes from a study of shared clonotypes between healthy human individuals. Germline V gene sequence: CDR1 LNHDA, CDR2 SQIVND (reference sequence). The germline V and J ends were trimmed by 3 bases and 2 bases, with 2 bases remaining between them. The CDR3 runs 12 residues. Authors' methods: Filtering of immunoSEQ junctional sequences could not match full-length read filtering. This table comes from immunoSEQ multiplex PCR, and its TCRdb copy is limited to in-frame clones, with some not included. The V and J calls and clone size were taken over from that table, and D and trimming were inferred from the DNA. Of 400,000 to 550,000 clones detected, less than 80% appear once; the ten largest clones hold roughly 12%. Findings of the study overall: Sequencing depth was expected to influence donor clonotype sharing. There were few donors, and this limited the genetic and exposure-history diversity represented.

Donation came from healthy HIV-negative adults that had no recent acute infections or vaccinations. The rearrangement uses TRBV19 and TRBJ1-5; D ambiguous. The sequenced sample was PBMCs. The sequence derives from a woman in her forties in good health. Some clones in this sample may be carry-over from other donors' samples. The CDR3 bases are TGTGCCAGTAGTATGGGCAATCAGCCCCAGCATTTT. The encoded protein is CASSMGNQPQHF.